Considering frequency, the clone carrying this TCR beta chain is medium-sized (0.01 to 0.1%). What it binds is unknown. Germline V gene sequence: CDR1 SQVTM, CDR2 ANQGSEA. The CDR3 extends over 12 amino acids. It was by 5' RACE with UMI labels that the TRB cDNA libraries were prepared. Reprocessing the 5' RACE reads, TCRdb reports a single entry for every CDR3 protein and omits DNA. This sample's clone table lists some 39,000 distinct CDR3 sequences. At 300,000 to 350,000 cells each, triplicate sorts were carried out for each CD8+ T cell subset. This entry is derived from a study of CXCR3-negative and CXCR3-positive naive CD8 T cells. Study as a whole: Each library held about 1.5 +/- 0.3 million TRB reads, about 140 million in total.

General study points: The study found that naive CXCR3-negative and CXCR3-positive cells shared TRBV-TRBJ usage, while memory cells differed. Both of the naive subsets showed about the same high diversity, but memory CD8+ cells had much less.

This chain uses TRBV29-1 with TRBJ1-1; TCRdb gives TRBD1 as the D gene, but with no DNA this cannot be confirmed. The receptor's source is a human donor in good health. Some clones in this sample may be carry-over from other donors' samples. Sequenced sample: naive CXCR3- CD8+ T cells from blood. Subset noted: CD45RO-CCR7+CD27+CD95- naive CD8+ T cells lacking CXCR3 (TNR3-). CDR3 region: CSVRAEDTEAFF. The full variable domain, in which reference TRBV29-1 and TRBJ1-1 provide the parts outside the CDR3, is SAVISQKPSRDICQRGTSLTIQCQVDSQVTMMFWYRQQPGQSLTLIATANQGSEATYESGFVIDKFPISRPNLTFSTLTVSNMSPEDSSIYLCSVRAEDTEAFFGQGTRLTVV.